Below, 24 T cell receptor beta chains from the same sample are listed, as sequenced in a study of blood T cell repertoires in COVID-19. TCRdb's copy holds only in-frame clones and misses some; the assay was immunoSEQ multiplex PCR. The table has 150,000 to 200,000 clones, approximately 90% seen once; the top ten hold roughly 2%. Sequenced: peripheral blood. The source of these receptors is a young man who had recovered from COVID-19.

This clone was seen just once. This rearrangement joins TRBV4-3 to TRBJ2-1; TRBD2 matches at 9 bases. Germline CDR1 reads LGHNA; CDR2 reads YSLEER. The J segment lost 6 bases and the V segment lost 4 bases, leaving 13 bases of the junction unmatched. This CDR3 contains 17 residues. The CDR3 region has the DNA TGCGCCAGCAGCCTTAACCCGGGGGCGGGAGGGGGCAATGAGCAGTTCTTC. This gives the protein CASSLNPGAGGGNEQFF.

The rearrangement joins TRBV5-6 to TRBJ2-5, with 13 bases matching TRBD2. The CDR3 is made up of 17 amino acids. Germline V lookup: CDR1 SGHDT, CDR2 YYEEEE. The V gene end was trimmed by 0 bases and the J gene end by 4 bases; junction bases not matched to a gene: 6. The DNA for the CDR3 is TGTGCCAGCAGCTTGGGAGCCTGGACTAGCGGGAGAGAGACCCAGTACTTC. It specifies CASSLGAWTSGRETQYF. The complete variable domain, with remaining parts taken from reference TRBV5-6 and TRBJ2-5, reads DAGVTQSPTHLIKTRGQQVTLRCSPKSGHDTVSWYQQALGQGPQFIFQYYEEEERQRGNFPDRFSGHQFPNYSSELNVNALLLGDSALYLCASSLGAWTSGRETQYFGPGTRLLVL.

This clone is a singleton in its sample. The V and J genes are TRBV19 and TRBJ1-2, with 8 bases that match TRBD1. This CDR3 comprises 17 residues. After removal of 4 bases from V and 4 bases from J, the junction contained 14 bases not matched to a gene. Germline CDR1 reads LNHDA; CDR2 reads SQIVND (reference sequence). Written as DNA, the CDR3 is TGTGCCAGTAGTAAAGGGTCTGTCCAGGGGGCCGGCTATGGCTACACCTTC. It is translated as CASSKGSVQGAGYGYTF. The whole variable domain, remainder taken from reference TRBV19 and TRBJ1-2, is DGGITQSPKYLFRKEGQNVTLSCEQNLNHDAMYWYRQDPGQGLRLIYYSQIVNDFQKGDIAEGYSVSREKKESFPLTVTSAQKNPTAFYLCASSKGSVQGAGYGYTFGSGTRLTVV.

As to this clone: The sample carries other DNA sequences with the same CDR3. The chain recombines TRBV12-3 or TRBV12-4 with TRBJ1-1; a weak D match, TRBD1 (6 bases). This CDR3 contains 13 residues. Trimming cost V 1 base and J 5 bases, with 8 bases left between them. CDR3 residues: CASSLGQATEAFF. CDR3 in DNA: TGTGCCAGCAGTTTAGGACAGGCAACTGAAGCTTTCTTT.

The CDR3 DNA follows: TGTGCCAGCAGTCTTGGACAGGGGAGTGAGCAGTACTTC. Translation: CASSLGQGSEQYF. The rearrangement uses TRBV12-3 or TRBV12-4 and TRBJ2-7, with 9 positions matching TRBD1. The CDR3 has 13 residues. V shed 5 bases and J 7 bases; nucleotides not matched to a gene: 6.

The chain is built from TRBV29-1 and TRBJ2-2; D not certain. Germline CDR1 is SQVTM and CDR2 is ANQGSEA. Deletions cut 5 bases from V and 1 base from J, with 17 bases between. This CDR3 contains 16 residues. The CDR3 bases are TGCAGCGTTAAGCTCGTCTTCGCGGTGAACACCGGGGAGCTGTTTTTT. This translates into CSVKLVFAVNTGELFF.

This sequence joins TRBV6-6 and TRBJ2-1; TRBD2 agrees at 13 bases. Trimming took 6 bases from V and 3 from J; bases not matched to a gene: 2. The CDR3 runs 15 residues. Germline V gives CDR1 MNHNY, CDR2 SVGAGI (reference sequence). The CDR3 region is CASSRLAGGYNEQFF. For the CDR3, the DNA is TGTGCCAGCAGCCGACTAGCGGGAGGCTACAATGAGCAGTTCTTC.

In DNA form, the CDR3 reads TGTGCCAGCAGTACGGATGGAGAAAACATTCAGTACTTC. It is translated as CASSTDGENIQYF. V is TRBV6-6 and J is TRBJ2-4; D unclear. The ends were cut back, 5 bases at V and 5 bases at J, with 10 bases in the middle. The CDR3 runs 13 residues. From germline, CDR1 is MNHNY and CDR2 SVGAGI (reference sequence).

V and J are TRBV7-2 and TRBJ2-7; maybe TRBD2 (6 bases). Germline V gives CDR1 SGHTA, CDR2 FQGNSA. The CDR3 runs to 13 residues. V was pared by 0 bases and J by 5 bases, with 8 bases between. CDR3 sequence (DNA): TGTGCCAGCAGCTTAGCTGCGGGGAACGAGCAGTACTTC. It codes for CASSLAAGNEQYF.

The CDR3 nucleotides are TGTGCCAGTAGTACGGACAGGAGTTGGGTAGCCAAAAACATTCAGTACTTC. This encodes CASSTDRSWVAKNIQYF. This chain joins TRBV19 and TRBJ2-4; 7 bases are shared with TRBD1. From germline, CDR1 is LNHDA and CDR2 SQIVND (reference sequence). This CDR3 has 17 amino acids. The trim removed 4 bases at V and 0 bases at J, leaving 9 bases unmatched. The full variable domain, its missing parts supplied by reference TRBV19 and TRBJ2-4, is DGGITQSPKYLFRKEGQNVTLSCEQNLNHDAMYWYRQDPGQGLRLIYYSQIVNDFQKGDIAEGYSVSREKKESFPLTVTSAQKNPTAFYLCASSTDRSWVAKNIQYFGAGTRLSVL.

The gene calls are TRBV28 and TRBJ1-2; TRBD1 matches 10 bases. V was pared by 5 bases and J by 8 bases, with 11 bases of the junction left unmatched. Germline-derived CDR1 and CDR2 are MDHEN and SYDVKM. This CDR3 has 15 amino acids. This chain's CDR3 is CASSPPGQGYGGYTF. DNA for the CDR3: TGTGCCAGCAGTCCGCCGGGACAGGGGTATGGAGGCTACACCTTC.

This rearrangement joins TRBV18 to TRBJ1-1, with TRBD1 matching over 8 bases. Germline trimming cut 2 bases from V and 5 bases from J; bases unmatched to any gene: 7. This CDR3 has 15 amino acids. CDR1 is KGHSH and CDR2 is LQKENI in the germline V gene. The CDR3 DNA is TGTGCCAGCTCACCATTAGCCGGGACAGGTACTGAAGCTTTCTTT. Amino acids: CASSPLAGTGTEAFF.

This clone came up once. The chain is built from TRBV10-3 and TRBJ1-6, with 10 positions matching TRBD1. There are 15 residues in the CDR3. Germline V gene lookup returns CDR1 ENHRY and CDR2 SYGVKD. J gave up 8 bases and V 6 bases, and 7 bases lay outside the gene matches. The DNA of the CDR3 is TGTGCCATCAGAGGGGACAGGGGCGGTGATTCACCCCTCCACTTT. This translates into CAIRGDRGGDSPLHF.

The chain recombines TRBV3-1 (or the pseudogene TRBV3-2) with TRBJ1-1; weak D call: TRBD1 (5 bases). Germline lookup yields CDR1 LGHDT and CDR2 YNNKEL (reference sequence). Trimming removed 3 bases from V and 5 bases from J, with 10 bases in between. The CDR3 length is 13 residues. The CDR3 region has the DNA TGTGCCAGCAGCCAGTCTGGGGGGACTGAAGCTTTCTTT. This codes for CASSQSGGTEAFF.

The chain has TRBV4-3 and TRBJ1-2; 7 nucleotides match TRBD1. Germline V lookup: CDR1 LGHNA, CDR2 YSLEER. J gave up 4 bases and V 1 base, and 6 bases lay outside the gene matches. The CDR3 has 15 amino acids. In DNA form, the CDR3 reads TGCGCCAGCAGCCAAGCCGACAGGGCTTTCTATGGCTACACCTTC. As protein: CASSQADRAFYGYTF.

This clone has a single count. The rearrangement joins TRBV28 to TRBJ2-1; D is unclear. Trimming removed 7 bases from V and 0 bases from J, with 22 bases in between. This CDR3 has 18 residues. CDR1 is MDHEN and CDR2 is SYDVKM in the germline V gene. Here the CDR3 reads CASTAITPRSSSYNEQFF. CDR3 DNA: TGTGCCAGCACCGCTATCACCCCCCGATCTAGCTCCTACAATGAGCAGTTCTTC. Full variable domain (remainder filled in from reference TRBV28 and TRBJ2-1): DVKVTQSSRYLVKRTGEKVFLECVQDMDHENMFWYRQDPGLGLRLIYFSYDVKMKEKGDIPEGYSVSREKKERFSLILESASTNQTSMYLCASTAITPRSSSYNEQFFGPGTRLTVL.

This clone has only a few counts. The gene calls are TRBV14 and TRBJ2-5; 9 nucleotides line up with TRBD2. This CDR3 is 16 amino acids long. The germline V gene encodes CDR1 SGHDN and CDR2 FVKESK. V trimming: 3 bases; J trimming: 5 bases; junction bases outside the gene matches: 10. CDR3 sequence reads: CASSHTAGGPGETQYF. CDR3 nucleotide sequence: TGTGCCAGCAGCCACACAGCGGGAGGCCCTGGGGAGACCCAGTACTTC.

The CDR3 reads CASSEAFGWYEQYF. The CDR3 DNA reads TGTGCCAGCAGTGAAGCCTTTGGCTGGTACGAGCAGTACTTC. V gene TRBV6-1 combines with J gene TRBJ2-7; D gene unclear. The ends were cut back, 0 bases at V and 4 bases at J, with 10 bases in the middle. The length of the CDR3 is 14 residues. Germline CDR1 and CDR2: MNHNS and SASEGT.

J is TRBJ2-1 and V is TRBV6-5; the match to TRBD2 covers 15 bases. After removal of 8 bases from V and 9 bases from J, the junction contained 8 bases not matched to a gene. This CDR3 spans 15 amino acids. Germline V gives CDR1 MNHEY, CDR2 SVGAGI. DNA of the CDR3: TGTGCCAGCCTTCGGACTAGCGGGAGGGCCGGTGAGCAGTTCTTC. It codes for CASLRTSGRAGEQFF.

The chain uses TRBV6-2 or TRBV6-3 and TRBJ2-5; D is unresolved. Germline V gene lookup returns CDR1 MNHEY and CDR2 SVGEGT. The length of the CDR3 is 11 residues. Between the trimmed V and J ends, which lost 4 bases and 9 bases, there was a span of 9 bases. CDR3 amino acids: CASSSLGPQYF. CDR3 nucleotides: TGTGCCAGCAGTTCTCTAGGCCCCCAGTACTTC.

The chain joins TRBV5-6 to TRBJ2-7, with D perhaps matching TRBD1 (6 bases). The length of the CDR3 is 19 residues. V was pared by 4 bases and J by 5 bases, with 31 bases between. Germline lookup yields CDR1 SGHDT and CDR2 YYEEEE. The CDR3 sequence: CASSAWTDPYIDSFDEQYF. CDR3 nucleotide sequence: TGTGCCAGCAGCGCGTGGACAGACCCCTATATCGATAGCTTCGACGAGCAGTACTTC.

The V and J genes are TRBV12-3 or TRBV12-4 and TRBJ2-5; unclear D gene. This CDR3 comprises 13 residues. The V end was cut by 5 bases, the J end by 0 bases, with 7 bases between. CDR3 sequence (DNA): TGTGCCAGCAGTGACGGGTACCAAGAGACCCAGTACTTC. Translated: CASSDGYQETQYF.

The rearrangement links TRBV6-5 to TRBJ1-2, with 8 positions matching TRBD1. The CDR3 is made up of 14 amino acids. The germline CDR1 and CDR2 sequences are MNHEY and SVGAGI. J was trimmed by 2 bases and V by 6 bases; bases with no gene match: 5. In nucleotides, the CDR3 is TGTGCCAGCAGACTCGGACAGGGAAACTATGGCTACACCTTC. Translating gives CASRLGQGNYGYTF.

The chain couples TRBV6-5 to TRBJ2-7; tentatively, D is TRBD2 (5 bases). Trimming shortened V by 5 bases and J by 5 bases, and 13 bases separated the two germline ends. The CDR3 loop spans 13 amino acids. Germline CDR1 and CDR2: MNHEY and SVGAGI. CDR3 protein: CASSRGRDDEQYF. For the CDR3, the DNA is TGTGCCAGCAGTCGGGGAAGAGACGACGAGCAGTACTTC.